This TCR beta chain was recorded in a study of Ad26.COV2.S vaccination and SARS-CoV-2 variants. V lost 3 bases and J lost 5, with 7 bases in between. Germline V gives CDR1 KGHSH, CDR2 LQKENI. The CDR3 extends over 13 amino acids. Described treatment: roughly 20 received Ad26.COV2.S at low or high dose, single or two shots; roughly five received placebo; per-sample allocation not given. Sampling happened 63 days after the first vaccine or placebo injection. In Boston, the donor was an adult between 18-55 years of age. Libraries were prepared by immunoSEQ multiplex PCR; TCRdb keeps only in-frame clonotypes and omits some of them. This repertoire shows more than 300,000 clones, about 88% found once; its top ten account for 5.5% to 7%.

Sequencing was performed on peripheral blood, taken in a trial of Ad26.COV2.S vaccine versus placebo. V and J are TRBV18 and TRBJ1-4; D call uncertain. The clonotype originates from a person between 18 and 65 years old who received the Ad26.COV2.S COVID-19 vaccine or a placebo. The CDR3 DNA reads TGTGCCAGCTCACCCGATCGGAATGAAAAACTGTTTTTT. It encodes CASSPDRNEKLFF.